The clone carrying this T cell receptor beta chain was detected only a few times. The antigen remains undetermined. The study separated CD4+ cells into CD45RA+ naive and CD45RA-negative memory subsets. The record originates from a study of shared clonotypes between healthy human individuals. Study-wide context: Each donor contributed plates that comprised three CD4 naive, three CD4 memory, two CD8 naive and one CD8 memory.

Whole-study results and caveats: Genetic and exposure-history diversity was limited by the few donors.

Method: immunoSEQ multiplex PCR; TCRdb's copy keeps in-frame clones and lacks some. The sample shows about a million clones, approximately 77% of them seen only once. The germline V gene encodes CDR1 SGHNT and CDR2 YYREEE (reference sequence). The CDR3 has 20 amino acids. V was cut by 2 bases and J by 1 base, with 25 bases left in between. This receptor was identified in a man in his late teens or twenties in good health. Some clones in this sample may be carry-over from other donors' samples. The chain combines TRBV5-4 with TRBJ1-5; perhaps TRBD1 as D (6 bases). Specimen: memory CD4+ T cells from PBMCs. Subset noted: CD45RA-negative fraction. In DNA, the CDR3 is TGTGCCAGCAGCTTAGATCGCGAACCATATGGGACATGGAGCAATCAGCCCCAGCATTTT. Translated: CASSLDREPYGTWSNQPQHF.